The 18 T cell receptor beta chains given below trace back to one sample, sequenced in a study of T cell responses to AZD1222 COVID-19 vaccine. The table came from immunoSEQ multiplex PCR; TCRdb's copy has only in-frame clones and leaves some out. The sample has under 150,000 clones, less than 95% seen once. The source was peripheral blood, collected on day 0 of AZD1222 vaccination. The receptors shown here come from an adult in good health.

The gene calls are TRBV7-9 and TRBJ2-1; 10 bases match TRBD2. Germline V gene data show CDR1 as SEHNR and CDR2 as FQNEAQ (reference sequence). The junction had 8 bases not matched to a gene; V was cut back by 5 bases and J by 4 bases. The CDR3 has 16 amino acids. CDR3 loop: CASSTLAGEKYNEQFF. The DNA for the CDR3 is TGTGCCAGCAGCACGCTAGCGGGGGAAAAGTACAATGAGCAGTTCTTC.

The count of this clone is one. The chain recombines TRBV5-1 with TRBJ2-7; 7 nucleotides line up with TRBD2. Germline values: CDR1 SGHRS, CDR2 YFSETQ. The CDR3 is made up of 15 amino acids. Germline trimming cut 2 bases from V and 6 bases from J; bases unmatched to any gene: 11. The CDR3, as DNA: TGCGCCAGCAGCTTACTAATAGCGGGTCCATCCGAGCAGTACTTC. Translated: CASSLLIAGPSEQYF.

Here the CDR3 reads CATSDLGGGRETQYF. CDR3 nucleotide sequence: TGTGCCACCAGTGATTTAGGAGGGGGTCGGGAGACCCAGTACTTC. The gene calls are TRBV24-1 and TRBJ2-5; D may correspond to TRBD1 or TRBD2 (6 bases each). The germline CDR1 and CDR2 sequences are KGHDR and SFDVKD. V gave up 1 base and J gave up 5 bases, with 13 bases separating them. The CDR3 has 15 residues.

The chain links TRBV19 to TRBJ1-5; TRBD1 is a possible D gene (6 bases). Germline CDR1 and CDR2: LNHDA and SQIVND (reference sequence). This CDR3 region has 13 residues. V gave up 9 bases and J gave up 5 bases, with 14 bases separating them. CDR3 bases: TGTGCCAGCGCGGACAGACTTTATCAGCCCCAGCATTTT. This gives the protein CASADRLYQPQHF.

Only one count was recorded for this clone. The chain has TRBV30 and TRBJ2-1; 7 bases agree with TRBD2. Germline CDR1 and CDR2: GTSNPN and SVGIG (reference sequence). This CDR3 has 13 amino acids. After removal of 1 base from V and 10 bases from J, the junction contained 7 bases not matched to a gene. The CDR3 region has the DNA TGTGCCTGGAGTGAAGGTCCCGGGAGGGAGCAGTTCTTC. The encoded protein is CAWSEGPGREQFF.

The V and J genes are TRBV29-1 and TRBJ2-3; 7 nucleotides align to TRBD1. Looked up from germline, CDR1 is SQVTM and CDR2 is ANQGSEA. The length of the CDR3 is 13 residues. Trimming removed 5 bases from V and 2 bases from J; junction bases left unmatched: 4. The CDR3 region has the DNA TGCAGCGTTAACAGGGGTAACACAGATACGCAGTATTTT. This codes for CSVNRGNTDTQYF.

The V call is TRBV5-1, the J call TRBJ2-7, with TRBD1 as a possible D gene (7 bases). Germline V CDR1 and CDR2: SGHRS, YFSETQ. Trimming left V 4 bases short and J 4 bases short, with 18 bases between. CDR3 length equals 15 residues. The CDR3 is CASSPGGSVDYEQYF. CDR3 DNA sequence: TGCGCCAGCAGCCCAGGGGGGTCGGTGGATTACGAGCAGTACTTC.

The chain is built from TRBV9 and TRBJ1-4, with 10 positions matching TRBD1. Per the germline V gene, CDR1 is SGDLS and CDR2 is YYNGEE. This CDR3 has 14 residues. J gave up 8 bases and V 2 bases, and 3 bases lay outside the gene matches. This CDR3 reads CASSVGTGEEKLFF. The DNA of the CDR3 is TGTGCCAGCAGCGTCGGGACAGGGGAAGAAAAACTGTTTTTT.

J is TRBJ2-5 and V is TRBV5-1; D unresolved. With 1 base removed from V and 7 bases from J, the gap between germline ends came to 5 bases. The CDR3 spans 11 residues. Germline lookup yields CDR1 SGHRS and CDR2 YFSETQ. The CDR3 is CASSLLGTQYF. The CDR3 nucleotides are TGCGCCAGCAGCTTGTTGGGGACCCAGTACTTC.

The CDR3 DNA is TGCGCCAGCAGCCGGACAGACTCCTACGAGCAGTACTTC. Its protein product is CASSRTDSYEQYF. The rearrangement joins TRBV10-1 to TRBJ2-7; D possibly corresponds to TRBD1 (6 bases). Trimming stripped 6 bases from V and 0 bases from J, with 9 bases between. The CDR3 contains 13 residues. CDR1 WNHNN and CDR2 SYGVQD come from the germline V gene (reference sequence).

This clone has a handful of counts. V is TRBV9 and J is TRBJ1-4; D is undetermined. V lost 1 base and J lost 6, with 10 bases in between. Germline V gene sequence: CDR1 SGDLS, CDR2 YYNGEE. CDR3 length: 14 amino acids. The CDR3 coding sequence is TGTGCCAGCAGCGTATCGTGGGGTGATGAAAAACTGTTTTTT. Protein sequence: CASSVSWGDEKLFF.

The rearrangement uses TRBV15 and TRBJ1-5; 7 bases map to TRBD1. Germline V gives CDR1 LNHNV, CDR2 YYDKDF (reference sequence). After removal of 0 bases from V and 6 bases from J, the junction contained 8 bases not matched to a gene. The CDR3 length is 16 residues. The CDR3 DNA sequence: TGTGCCACCAGCAGAGATCAAGGGGGCGCGGGTCAGCCCCAGCATTTT. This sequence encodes CATSRDQGGAGQPQHF.

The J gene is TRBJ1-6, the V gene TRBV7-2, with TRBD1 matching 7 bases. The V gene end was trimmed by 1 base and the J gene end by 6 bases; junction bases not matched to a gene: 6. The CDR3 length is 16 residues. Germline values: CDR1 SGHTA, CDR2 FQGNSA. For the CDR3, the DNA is TGTGCCAGCAGCTTAGAAGGGCCAGGGGGTAATTCACCCCTCCACTTT. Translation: CASSLEGPGGNSPLHF.

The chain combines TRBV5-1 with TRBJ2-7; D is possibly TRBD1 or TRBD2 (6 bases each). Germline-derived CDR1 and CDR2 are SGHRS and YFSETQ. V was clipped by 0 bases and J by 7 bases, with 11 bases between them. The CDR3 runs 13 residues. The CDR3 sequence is CASSLVTGREQYF. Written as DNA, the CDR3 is TGCGCCAGCAGCTTGGTAACAGGGAGGGAGCAGTACTTC.

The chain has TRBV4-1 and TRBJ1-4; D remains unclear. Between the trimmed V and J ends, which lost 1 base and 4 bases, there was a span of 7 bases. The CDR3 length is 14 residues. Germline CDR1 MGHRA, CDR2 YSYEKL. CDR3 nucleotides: TGCGCCAGCAGCCAAGGACAAATTAATGAAAAACTGTTTTTT. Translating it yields CASSQGQINEKLFF.

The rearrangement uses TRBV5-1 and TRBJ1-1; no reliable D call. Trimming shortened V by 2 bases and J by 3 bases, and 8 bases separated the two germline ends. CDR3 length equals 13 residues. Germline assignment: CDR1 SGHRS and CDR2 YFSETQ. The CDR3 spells CASSFEGYTEAFF. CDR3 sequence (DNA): TGCGCCAGCAGCTTTGAGGGCTACACTGAAGCTTTCTTT.

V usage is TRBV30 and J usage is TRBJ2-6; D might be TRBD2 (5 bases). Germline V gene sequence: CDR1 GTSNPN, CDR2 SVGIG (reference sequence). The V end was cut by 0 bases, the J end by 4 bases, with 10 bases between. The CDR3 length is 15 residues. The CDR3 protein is CAWSVVGRGANVLTF. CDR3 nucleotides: TGTGCCTGGAGTGTTGTGGGGAGAGGGGCCAACGTCCTGACTTTC.

CDR3 in DNA: TGTGCCAGCAGCGTAGGGGTTTCGTTCGTCGAGCAGTACTTC. The encoded protein is CASSVGVSFVEQYF. The rearrangement links TRBV9 to TRBJ2-7, with unresolved D. Germline CDR1 SGDLS, CDR2 YYNGEE. There are 14 residues in the CDR3. The V and J ends lost 0 bases and 6 bases respectively, with 13 bases between them.